These 6 T cell receptor beta chains share one sample of origin, sequenced in a study of shared clonotypes between healthy human individuals. Sequenced by immunoSEQ multiplex PCR; TCRdb stores in-frame clones only, minus some. This table holds approximately 2,000,000 clones, around 90% found once. Sequenced material: naive CD4+ T cells from PBMCs. The sample's subset: CD45RA+ positively selected. The origin of the receptors is a young man in good health. Some clones in this sample may be carry-over from other donors' samples.

On this clone: The sample has other DNA sequences that encode this CDR3 too. The chain combines TRBV28 with TRBJ1-5; 9 bases match TRBD1. From germline, CDR1 is MDHEN and CDR2 SYDVKM. The CDR3 runs to 15 residues. Germline trimming cut 5 bases from V and 7 bases from J; bases unmatched to any gene: 9. The CDR3 region is CASSPADRGGQPQHF. CDR3 nucleotide sequence: TGTGCCAGCAGTCCTGCGGACAGGGGAGGGCAGCCCCAGCATTTT.

The chain couples TRBV29-1 to TRBJ2-5; TRBD2 matches 8 bases. J gave up 5 bases and V 3 bases, and 5 bases lay outside the gene matches. Germline V lookup: CDR1 SQVTM, CDR2 ANQGSEA. The CDR3 is 13 amino acids. The CDR3 DNA reads as TGCAGCGTTGAGAACACGGGGGGGGAGACCCAGTACTTC. Residues: CSVENTGGETQYF.

This chain uses TRBV15 with TRBJ1-2; D is perhaps TRBD1 (5 bases). The V end was cut by 1 base, the J end by 4 bases, with 13 bases between. The CDR3 consists of 15 residues. Germline V lookup: CDR1 LNHNV, CDR2 YYDKDF (reference sequence). In DNA, the CDR3 is TGTGCCACCAGCAGAGGGGACTTTGATGGCTATGGCTACACCTTC. Translation: CATSRGDFDGYGYTF. The whole variable domain, filled in from reference TRBV15 and TRBJ1-2, reads DAMVIQNPRYQVTQFGKPVTLSCSQTLNHNVMYWYQQKSSQAPKLLFHYYDKDFNNEADTPDNFQSRRPNTSFCFLDIRSPGLGDTAMYLCATSRGDFDGYGYTFGSGTRLTVV.

Concerning this clone: This specimen includes other DNA sequences encoding the same CDR3. This chain uses TRBV7-3 with TRBJ2-5; D possibly corresponds to TRBD2 (5 bases). The V end lost 2 bases, the J end lost 4 bases, and 5 bases lay between the germline ends. The CDR3 sequence is 12 residues long. Per the germline V gene, CDR1 is SGHTA and CDR2 is FQGTGA. The CDR3 nucleotides are TGTGCCAGCAGCTTAGCGGGAGAGACCCAGTACTTC. It translates to CASSLAGETQYF.

The V and J genes are TRBV28 and TRBJ2-2; tentative D call: TRBD1 (6 bases). The CDR3 totals 15 residues. V dropped 3 bases and J dropped 6 bases, with 14 bases sitting between them. Per the germline V gene, CDR1 is MDHEN and CDR2 is SYDVKM. This CDR3 reads CASSLSSRGSGELFF. The CDR3 coding sequence is TGTGCCAGCAGTTTGTCTAGTAGGGGGTCCGGGGAGCTGTTTTTT. The entire variable domain, with the rest obtained from reference TRBV28 and TRBJ2-2, is as follows: DVKVTQSSRYLVKRTGEKVFLECVQDMDHENMFWYRQDPGLGLRLIYFSYDVKMKEKGDIPEGYSVSREKKERFSLILESASTNQTSMYLCASSLSSRGSGELFFGEGSRLTVL.

About this clone: Other nucleotide sequences in the sample specify the same CDR3. The chain employs TRBV5-1 and TRBJ2-1; a possible D gene is TRBD2 (5 bases). V gave up 3 bases and J gave up 0 bases, with 10 bases separating them. Germline assignment: CDR1 SGHRS and CDR2 YFSETQ. This CDR3 is 15 amino acids long. The CDR3 protein is CASSSGGGSYNEQFF. The DNA for the CDR3 is TGCGCCAGCAGCTCTGGAGGAGGCTCCTACAATGAGCAGTTCTTC.